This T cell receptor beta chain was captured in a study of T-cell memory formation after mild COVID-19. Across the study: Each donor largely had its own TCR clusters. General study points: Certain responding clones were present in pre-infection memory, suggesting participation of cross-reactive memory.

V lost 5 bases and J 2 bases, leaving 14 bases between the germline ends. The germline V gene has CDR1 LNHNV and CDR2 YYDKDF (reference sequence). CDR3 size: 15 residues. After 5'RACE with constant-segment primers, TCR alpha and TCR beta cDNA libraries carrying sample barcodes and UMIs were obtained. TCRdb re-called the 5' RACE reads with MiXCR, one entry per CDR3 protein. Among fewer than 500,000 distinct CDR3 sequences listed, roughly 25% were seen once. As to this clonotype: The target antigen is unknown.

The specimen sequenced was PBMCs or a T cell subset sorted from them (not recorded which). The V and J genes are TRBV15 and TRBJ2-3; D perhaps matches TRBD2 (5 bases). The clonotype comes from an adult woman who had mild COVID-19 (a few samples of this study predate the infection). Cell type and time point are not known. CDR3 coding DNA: TGTGCCACCAGCTCCCACGGGGTTTTCACAGATACGCAGTATTTT. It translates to CATSSHGVFTDTQYF.